The next 2 T cell receptor beta chains were all read from a single sample in a study of blood T cells in healthy people across ages. A second PCR of about 7 to 12 cycles used a sample-barcoded 5' primer and a J-beta primer mix. Via MiXCR, TCRdb re-called the 5' RACE reads, giving one row per CDR3 protein. The sample has 1.5 million to 2 million distinct CDR3 sequences, roughly 52% seen once. The sample taken for sequencing was blood. The receptor source for this set is a middle-aged woman in good health.

V is TRBV4-3 and J is TRBJ2-7; 9 nucleotides line up with TRBD1. V lost 3 bases, J lost 3 bases, and 3 bases stayed unmatched. Germline V gene lookup returns CDR1 LGHNA and CDR2 YSLEER. The CDR3 is made up of 14 amino acids. The DNA for the CDR3 is TGCGCCAGCAGCCACGGGACAGGGAACTACGAGCAGTACTTC. This gives the protein CASSHGTGNYEQYF.

The rearrangement links TRBV4-2 to TRBJ2-3; D gene unclear. There are 17 residues in the CDR3. Trimming took off 0 bases at V and 1 base at J, with 14 bases between the two ends. Germline V gene sequence: CDR1 LGHNA, CDR2 YNFKEQ. CDR3 nucleotide sequence: TGTGCCAGCAGCCAAGAAGACTCGAGAACTCGCACAGATACGCAGTATTTT. This gives the protein CASSQEDSRTRTDTQYF.